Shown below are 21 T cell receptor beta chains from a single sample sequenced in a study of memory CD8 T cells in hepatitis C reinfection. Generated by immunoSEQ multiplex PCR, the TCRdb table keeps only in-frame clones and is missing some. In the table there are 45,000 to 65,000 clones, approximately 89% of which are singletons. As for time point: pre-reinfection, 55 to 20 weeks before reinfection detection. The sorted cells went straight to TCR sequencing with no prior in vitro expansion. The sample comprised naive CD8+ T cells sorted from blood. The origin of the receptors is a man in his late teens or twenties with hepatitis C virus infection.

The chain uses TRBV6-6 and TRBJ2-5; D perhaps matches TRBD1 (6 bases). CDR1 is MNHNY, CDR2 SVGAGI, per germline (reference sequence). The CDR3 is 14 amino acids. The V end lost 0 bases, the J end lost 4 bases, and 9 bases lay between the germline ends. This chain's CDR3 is CASSYSQGTETQYF. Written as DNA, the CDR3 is TGTGCCAGCAGTTACTCGCAGGGGACAGAGACCCAGTACTTC.

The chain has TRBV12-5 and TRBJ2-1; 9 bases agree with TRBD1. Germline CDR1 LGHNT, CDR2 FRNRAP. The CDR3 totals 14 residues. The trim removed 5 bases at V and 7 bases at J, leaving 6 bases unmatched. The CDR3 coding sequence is TGTGCTAGTGGTCCGGGACAGGGTGAGAATGAGCAGTTCTTC. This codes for CASGPGQGENEQFF.

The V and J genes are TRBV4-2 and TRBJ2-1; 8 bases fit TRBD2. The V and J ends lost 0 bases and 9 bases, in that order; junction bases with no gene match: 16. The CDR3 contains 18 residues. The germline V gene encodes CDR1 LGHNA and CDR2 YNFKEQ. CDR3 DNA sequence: TGTGCCAGCAGCCAAGACCCGGGGGGGGAGGGCCATTCGGCTGAGCAGTTCTTC. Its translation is CASSQDPGGEGHSAEQFF.

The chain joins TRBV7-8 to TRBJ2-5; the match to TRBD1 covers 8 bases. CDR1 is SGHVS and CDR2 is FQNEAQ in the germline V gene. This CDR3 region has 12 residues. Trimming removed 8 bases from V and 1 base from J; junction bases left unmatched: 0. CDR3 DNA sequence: TGTGCCAGCGGACAGGGCCAAGAGACCCAGTACTTC. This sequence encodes CASGQGQETQYF.

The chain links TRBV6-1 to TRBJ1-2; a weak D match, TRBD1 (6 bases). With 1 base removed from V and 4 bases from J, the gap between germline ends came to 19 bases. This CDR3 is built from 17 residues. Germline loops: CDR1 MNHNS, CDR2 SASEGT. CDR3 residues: CASSEESGGGGSYGYTF. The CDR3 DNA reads TGTGCCAGCAGTGAAGAGTCGGGGGGGGGCGGCTCCTATGGCTACACCTTC.

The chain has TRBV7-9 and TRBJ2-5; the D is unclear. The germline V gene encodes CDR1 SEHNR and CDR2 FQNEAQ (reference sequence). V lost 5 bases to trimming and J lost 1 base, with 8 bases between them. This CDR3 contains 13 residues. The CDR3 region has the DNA TGTGCCAGCAGCCCCCCGTCCCAAGAGACCCAGTACTTC. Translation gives CASSPPSQETQYF.

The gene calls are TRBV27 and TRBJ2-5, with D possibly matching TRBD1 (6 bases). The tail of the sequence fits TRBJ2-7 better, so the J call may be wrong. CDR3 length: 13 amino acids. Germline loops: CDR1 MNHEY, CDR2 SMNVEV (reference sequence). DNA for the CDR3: TGTGCCAGCAGACAGGGATATGGCTACGAGCAGTACTTC. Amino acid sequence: CASRQGYGYEQYF.

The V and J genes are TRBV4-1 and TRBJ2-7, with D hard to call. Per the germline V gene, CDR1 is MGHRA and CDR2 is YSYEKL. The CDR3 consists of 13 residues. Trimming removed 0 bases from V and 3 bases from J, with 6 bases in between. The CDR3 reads CASSQETFYEQYF. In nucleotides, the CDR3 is TGCGCCAGCAGCCAAGAAACATTCTACGAGCAGTACTTC.

CDR3 amino acids: CASSPGTSGGWTQYF. As DNA, the CDR3 is TGTGCCAGTAGTCCAGGGACTAGCGGTGGCTGGACGCAGTATTTT. J is TRBJ2-3 and V is TRBV19, with 11 bases matching TRBD2. The length of the CDR3 is 15 residues. Germline trimming cut 5 bases from V and 9 bases from J; bases unmatched to any gene: 10. The germline V gene has CDR1 LNHDA and CDR2 SQIVND (reference sequence).

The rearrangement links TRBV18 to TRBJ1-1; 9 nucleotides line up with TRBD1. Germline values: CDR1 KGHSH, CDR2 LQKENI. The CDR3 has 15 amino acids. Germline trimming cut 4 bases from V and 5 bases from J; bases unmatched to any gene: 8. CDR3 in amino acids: CASSHPDRGGTEAFF. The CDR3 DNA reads TGTGCCAGCTCACACCCGGACAGGGGAGGTACTGAAGCTTTCTTT.

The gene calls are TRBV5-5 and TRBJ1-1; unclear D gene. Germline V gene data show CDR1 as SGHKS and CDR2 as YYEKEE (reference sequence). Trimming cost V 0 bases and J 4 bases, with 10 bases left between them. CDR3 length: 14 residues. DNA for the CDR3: TGTGCCAGCAGCTTGGACCCCGCGGCCACTGAAGCTTTCTTT. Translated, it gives CASSLDPAATEAFF.

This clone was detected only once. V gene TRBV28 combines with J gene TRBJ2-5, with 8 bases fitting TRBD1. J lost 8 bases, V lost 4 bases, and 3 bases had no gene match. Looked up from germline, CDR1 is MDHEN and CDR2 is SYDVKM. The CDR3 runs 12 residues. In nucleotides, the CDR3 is TGTGCCAGCAGTTCGGACAGGGAAACCCAGTACTTC. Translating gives CASSSDRETQYF.

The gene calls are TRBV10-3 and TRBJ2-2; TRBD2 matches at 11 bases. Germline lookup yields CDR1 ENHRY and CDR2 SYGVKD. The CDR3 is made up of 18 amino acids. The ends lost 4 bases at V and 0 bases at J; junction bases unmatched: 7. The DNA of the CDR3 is TGTGCCATCAGTGGTGGTAATAGCGGGAGGGCGAACACCGGGGAGCTGTTTTTT. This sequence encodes CAISGGNSGRANTGELFF.

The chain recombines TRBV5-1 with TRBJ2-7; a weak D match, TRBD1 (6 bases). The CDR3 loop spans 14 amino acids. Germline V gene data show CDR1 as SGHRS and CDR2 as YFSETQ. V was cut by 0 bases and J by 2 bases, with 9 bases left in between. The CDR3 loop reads CASSLDRETYEQYF. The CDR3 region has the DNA TGCGCCAGCAGCTTGGACAGGGAAACCTACGAGCAGTACTTC.

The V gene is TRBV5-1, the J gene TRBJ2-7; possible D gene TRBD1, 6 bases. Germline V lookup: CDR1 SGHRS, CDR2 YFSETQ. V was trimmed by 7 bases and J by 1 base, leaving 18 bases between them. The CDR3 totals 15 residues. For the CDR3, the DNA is TGCGCCAGCGCCTTGAGGGTGGGACAATCCTACGAGCAGTACTTC. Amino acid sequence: CASALRVGQSYEQYF.

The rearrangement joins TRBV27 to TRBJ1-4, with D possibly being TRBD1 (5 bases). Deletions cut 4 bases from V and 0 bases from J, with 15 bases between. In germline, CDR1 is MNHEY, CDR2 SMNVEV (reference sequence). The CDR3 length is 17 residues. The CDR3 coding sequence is TGTGCCAGCAGTTCCATAGGGGAGGGAGCAACTAATGAAAAACTGTTTTTT. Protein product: CASSSIGEGATNEKLFF.

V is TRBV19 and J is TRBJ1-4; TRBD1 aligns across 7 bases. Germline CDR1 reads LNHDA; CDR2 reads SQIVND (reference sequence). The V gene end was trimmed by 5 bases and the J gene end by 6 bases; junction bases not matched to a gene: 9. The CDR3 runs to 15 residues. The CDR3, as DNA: TGTGCCAGTAGTGACGGGACAGTTCGGGATGAAAAACTGTTTTTT. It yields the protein CASSDGTVRDEKLFF.

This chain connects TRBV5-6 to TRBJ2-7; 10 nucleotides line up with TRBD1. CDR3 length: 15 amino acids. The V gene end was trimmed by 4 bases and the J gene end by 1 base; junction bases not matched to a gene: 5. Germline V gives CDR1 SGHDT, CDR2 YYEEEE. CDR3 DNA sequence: TGTGCCAGCAGCGACCGGGACAGGGGATCCTACGAGCAGTACGTC. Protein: CASSDRDRGSYEQYV.

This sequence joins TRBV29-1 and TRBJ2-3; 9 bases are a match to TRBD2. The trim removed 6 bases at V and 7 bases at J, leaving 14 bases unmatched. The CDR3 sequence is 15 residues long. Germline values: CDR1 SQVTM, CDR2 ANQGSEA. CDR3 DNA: TGCAGCGTCAAAAGGGGGCTAGCGGGGTCGAATACGCAGTATTTT. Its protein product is CSVKRGLAGSNTQYF.

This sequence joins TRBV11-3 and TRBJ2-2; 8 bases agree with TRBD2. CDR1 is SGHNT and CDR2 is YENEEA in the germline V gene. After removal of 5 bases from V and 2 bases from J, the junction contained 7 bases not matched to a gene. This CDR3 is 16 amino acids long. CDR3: CASSPRGGLNTGELFF. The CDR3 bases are TGTGCCAGCAGCCCCCGGGGGGGCCTTAACACCGGGGAGCTGTTTTTT.

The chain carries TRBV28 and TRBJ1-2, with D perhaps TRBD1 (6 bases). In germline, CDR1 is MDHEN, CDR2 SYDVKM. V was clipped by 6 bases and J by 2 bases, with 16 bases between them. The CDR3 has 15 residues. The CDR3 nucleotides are TGTGCCAGCAGCCGACTCCCAGGGGTGAACTATGGCTACACCTTC. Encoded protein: CASSRLPGVNYGYTF.